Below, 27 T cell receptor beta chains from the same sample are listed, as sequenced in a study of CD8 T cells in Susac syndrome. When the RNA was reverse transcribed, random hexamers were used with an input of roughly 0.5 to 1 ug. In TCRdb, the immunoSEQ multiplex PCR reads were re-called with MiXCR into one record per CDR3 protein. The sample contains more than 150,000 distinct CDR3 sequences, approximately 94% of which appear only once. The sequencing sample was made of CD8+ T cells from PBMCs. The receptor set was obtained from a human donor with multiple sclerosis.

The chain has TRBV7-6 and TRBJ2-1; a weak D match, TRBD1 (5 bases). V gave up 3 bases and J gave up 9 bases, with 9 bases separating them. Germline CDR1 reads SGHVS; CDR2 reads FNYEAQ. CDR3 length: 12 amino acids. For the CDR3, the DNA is TGTGCCAGCAGCTTCCAGGGCGTTGAGCAGTTCTTC. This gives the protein CASSFQGVEQFF.

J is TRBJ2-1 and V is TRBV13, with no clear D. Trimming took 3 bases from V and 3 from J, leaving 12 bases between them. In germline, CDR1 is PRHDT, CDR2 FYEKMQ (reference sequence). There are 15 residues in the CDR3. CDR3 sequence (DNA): TGTGCCAGCAGCTTTAGCTCCTCTCACTACAATGAGCAGTTCTTC. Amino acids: CASSFSSSHYNEQFF.

In nucleotides, the CDR3 is TGTGCCAGCAACAACGTGCGGGGGTCTCAGAATTCACCCCTCCACTTT. The encoded protein is CASNNVRGSQNSPLHF. The V and J genes are TRBV7-9 and TRBJ1-6; a possible D gene is TRBD1 (5 bases). The germline V gene has CDR1 SEHNR and CDR2 FQNEAQ (reference sequence). The CDR3 sequence is 16 residues long. Trimming shortened V by 7 bases and J by 7 bases, and 20 bases separated the two germline ends.

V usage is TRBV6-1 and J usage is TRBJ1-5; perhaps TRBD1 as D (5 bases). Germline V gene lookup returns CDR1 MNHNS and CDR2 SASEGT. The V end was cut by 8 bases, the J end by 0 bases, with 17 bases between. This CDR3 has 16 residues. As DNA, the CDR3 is TGTGCCAGCCGCTTGGGGGGAAAATATAGCAATCAGCCCCAGCATTTT. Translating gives CASRLGGKYSNQPQHF.

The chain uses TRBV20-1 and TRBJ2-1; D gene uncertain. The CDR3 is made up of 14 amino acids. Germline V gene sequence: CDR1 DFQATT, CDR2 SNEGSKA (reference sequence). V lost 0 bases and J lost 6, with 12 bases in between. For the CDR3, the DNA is TGCAGTGCTAGAGATCGGTTGGTACTCAATGAGCAGTTCTTC. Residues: CSARDRLVLNEQFF.

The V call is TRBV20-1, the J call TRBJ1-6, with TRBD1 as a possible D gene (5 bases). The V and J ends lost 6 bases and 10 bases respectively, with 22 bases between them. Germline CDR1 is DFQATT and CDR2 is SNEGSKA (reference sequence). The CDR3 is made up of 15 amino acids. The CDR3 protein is CSAPRWGEERSPLHF. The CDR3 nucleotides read TGCAGTGCCCCCCGGTGGGGGGAAGAGCGCTCACCCCTCCACTTT.

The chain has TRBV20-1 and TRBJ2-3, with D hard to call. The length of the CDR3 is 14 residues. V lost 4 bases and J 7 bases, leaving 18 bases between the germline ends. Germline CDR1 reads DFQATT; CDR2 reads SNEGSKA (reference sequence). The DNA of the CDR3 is TGCAGTGCTACCCCAGGCGCTGTGGGAAATACGCAGTATTTT. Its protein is CSATPGAVGNTQYF.

DNA for the CDR3: TGCGCCAGCAGCCAGAGAAGAGAGTACGAGCAGTACTTC. It codes for CASSQRREYEQYF. The chain uses TRBV4-1 and TRBJ2-7; no clear D gene. The length of the CDR3 is 13 residues. The germline V and J ends were trimmed by 3 bases and 4 bases, with 10 bases remaining between them. Germline loops: CDR1 MGHRA, CDR2 YSYEKL.

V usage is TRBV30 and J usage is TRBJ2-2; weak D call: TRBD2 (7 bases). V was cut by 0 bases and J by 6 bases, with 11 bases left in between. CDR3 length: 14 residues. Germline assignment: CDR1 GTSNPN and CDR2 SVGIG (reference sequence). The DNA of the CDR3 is TGTGCCTGGAGTGTGGGAGGGGGTTCCGGGGAGCTGTTTTTT. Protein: CAWSVGGGSGELFF.

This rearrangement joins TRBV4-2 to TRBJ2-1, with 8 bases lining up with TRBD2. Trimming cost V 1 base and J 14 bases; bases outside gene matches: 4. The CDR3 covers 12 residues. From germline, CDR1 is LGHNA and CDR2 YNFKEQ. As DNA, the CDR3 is TGTGCCAGCAGCCAAGGGGGACTAGAGAAGTTCTTC. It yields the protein CASSQGGLEKFF.

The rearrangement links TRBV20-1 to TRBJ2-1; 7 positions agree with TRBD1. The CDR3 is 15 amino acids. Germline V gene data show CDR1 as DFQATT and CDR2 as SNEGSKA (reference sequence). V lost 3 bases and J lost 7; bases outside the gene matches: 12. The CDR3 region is CSASHSLQGMNEQFF. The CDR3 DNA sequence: TGCAGTGCTAGTCACTCATTACAGGGGATGAATGAGCAGTTCTTC.

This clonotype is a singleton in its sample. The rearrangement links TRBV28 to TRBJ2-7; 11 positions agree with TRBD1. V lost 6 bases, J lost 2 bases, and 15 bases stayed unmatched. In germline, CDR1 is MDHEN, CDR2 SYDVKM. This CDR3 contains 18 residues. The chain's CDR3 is CASRTLRPRGQGAYEQYF. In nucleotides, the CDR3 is TGTGCCAGCAGAACCCTTAGACCCCGGGGACAGGGGGCCTACGAGCAGTACTTC.

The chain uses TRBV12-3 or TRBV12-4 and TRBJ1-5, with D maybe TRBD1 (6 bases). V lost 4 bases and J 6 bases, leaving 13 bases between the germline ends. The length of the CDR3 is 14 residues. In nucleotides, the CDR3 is TGTGCCAGCAGTTCGGAAGGGGGGAGTCAGCCCCAGCATTTT. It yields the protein CASSSEGGSQPQHF.

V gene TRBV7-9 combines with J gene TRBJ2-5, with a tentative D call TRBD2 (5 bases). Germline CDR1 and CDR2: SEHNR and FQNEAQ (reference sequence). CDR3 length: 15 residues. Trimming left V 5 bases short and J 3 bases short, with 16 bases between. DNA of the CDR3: TGTGCCAGCAGCCGACCGGTTCGGGGAAAAGAGACCCAGTACTTC. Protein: CASSRPVRGKETQYF.

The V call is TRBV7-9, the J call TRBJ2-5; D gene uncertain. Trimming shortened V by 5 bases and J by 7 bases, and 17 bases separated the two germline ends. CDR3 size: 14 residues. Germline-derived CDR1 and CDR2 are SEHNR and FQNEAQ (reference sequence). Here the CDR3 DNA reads TGTGCCAGCAGCCCTAGTACCTCGCAGAGGACCCAGTACTTC. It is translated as CASSPSTSQRTQYF.

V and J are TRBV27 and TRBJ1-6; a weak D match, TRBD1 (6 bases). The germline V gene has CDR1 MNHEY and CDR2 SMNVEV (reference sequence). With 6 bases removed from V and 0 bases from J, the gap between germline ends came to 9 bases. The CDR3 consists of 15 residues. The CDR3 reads CASSRGPSYNSPLHF. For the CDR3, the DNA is TGTGCCAGCAGCCGGGGGCCCTCCTATAATTCACCCCTCCACTTT.

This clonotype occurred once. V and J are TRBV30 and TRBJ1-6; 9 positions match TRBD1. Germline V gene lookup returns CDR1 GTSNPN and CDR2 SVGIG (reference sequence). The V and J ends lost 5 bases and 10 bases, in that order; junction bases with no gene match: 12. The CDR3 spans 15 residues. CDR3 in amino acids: CAWEVAGQGLSPLHF. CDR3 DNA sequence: TGTGCCTGGGAAGTGGCGGGACAGGGTCTGTCACCCCTCCACTTT. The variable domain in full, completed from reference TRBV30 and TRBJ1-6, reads SQTIHQWPATLVQPVGSPLSLECTVEGTSNPNLYWYRQAAGRGLQLLFYSVGIGQISSEVPQNLSASRPQDRQFILSSKKLLLSDSGFYLCAWEVAGQGLSPLHFGNGTRLTVT.

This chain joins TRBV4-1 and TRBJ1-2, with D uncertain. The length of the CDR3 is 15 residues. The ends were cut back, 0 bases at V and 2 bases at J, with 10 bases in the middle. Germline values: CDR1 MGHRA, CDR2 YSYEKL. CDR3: CASSQERFTNYGYTF. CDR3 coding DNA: TGCGCCAGCAGCCAAGAGCGATTCACCAACTATGGCTACACCTTC.

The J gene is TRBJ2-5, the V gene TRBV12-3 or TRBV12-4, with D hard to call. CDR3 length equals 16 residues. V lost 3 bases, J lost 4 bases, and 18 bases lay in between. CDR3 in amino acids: CASSLEPNTLGETQYF. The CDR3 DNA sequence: TGTGCCAGCAGTTTGGAGCCGAATACCTTAGGAGAGACCCAGTACTTC.

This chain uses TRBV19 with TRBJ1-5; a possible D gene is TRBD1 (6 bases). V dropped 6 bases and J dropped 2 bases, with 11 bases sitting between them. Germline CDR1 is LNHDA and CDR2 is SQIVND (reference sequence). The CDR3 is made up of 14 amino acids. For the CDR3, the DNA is TGTGCCAGTAGGGGGGCGGGCGGCAATCAGCCCCAGCATTTT. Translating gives CASRGAGGNQPQHF.

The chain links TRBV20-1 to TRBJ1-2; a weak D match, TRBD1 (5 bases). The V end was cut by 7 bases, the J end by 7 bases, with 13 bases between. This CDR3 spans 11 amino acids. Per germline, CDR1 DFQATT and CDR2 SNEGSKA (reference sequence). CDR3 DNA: TGCAGTGTAGACAGCTCGGGTGGCTACACCTTC. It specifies CSVDSSGGYTF.

Here the CDR3 reads CASSLDRGGRNEQFF. Written as DNA, the CDR3 is TGTGCCAGCAGCTTGGACAGGGGAGGTCGCAATGAGCAGTTCTTC. The V and J genes are TRBV7-2 and TRBJ2-1; 9 positions agree with TRBD1. This CDR3 region has 15 residues. V was clipped by 3 bases and J by 6 bases; unmatched bases: 6. Germline V CDR1 and CDR2: SGHTA, FQGNSA.

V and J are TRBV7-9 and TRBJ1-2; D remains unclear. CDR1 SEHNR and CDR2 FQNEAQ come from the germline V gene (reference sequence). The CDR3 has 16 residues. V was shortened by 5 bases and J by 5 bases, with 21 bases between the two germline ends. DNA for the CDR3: TGTGCCAGCAGCCCCCGCACTAAGATAGTTGGGTATGGCTACACCTTC. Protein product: CASSPRTKIVGYGYTF.

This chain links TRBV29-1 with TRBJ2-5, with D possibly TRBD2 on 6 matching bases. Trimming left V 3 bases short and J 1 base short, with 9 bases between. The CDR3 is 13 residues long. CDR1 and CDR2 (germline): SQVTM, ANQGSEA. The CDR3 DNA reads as TGCAGCGTTGACGGGGGAACCCAAGAGACCCAGTACTTC. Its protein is CSVDGGTQETQYF.

The DNA of the CDR3 is TGTGCCAGCAGCCAAGGGGGTCAGTCCTACAATGAGCAGTTCTTC. This codes for CASSQGGQSYNEQFF. This chain connects TRBV3-1 to TRBJ2-1; no reliable D call. The CDR3 spans 15 residues. In germline, CDR1 is LGHDT, CDR2 YNNKEL (reference sequence). The germline V and J ends were trimmed by 1 base and 1 base, with 8 bases remaining between them.

CDR3 protein: CASSYSFNEQYF. CDR3 nucleotide sequence: TGTGCCAGCAGTTACTCGTTTAACGAGCAGTACTTC. V gene TRBV6-2 or TRBV6-3 combines with J gene TRBJ2-7, with unresolved D. The germline CDR1 and CDR2 sequences are MNHEY and SVGEGT. V shed 0 bases and J shed 5 bases, with 5 bases lying between them. This CDR3 contains 12 residues.

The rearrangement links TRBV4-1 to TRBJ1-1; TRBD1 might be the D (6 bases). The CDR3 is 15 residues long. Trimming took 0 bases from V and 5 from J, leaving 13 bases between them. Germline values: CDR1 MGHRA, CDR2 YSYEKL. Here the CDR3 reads CASSQEDGRGTEAFF. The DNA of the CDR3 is TGCGCCAGCAGCCAAGAGGACGGGAGGGGGACTGAAGCTTTCTTT.